Listed below are T cell receptor beta chains from one sample, sequenced in a study of cytomegalovirus exposure and HLA in healthy donors. Assay used: immunoSEQ multiplex PCR; TCRdb lists only in-frame clones, some missing. Altogether about 94,000 clones are present, more than 70% being singletons, with the ten largest covering more than 3%. Sequenced material: PBMCs. These receptors were taken from a man aged 25 to 40 in good health and CMV-seronegative. The CDR3 runs from the conserved cysteine through the conserved F or W. A D gene is named only where the DNA matches it firmly. A row's size may be missing; if present it is once, few, many or a size class.

clone_size: once; v_call: TRBV14; d_call: NA; j_call: TRBJ2-7; cdr3_aa: CASSQGLGQTYEQYF; cdr3_nt: TGTGCCAGCAGCCAAGGGTTAGGACAGACCTACGAGCAGTACTTC
clone_size: NA; v_call: TRBV7-9; d_call: TRBD1; j_call: TRBJ2-5; cdr3_aa: CASSAGTGVQETQYF; cdr3_nt: TGTGCCAGCAGCGCCGGGACAGGGGTACAAGAGACCCAGTACTTC
clone_size: NA; v_call: TRBV5-1; d_call: TRBD1; j_call: TRBJ2-7; cdr3_aa: CASSLSLNRGPSSYEQYF; cdr3_nt: TGCGCCAGCAGCTTGTCTCTTAACAGGGGTCCTAGCTCCTACGAGCAGTACTTC
clone_size: few; v_call: TRBV7-8; d_call: NA; j_call: TRBJ1-3; cdr3_aa: CASSQRALSGNTIYF; cdr3_nt: TGTGCCAGCAGCCAGAGGGCCCTCTCTGGAAACACCATATATTTT
clone_size: NA; v_call: TRBV11-2; d_call: NA; j_call: TRBJ1-1; cdr3_aa: CASSLDDRSGPEAFF; cdr3_nt: TGTGCCAGCAGCTTAGACGACAGGTCGGGGCCTGAAGCTTTCTTT
clone_size: NA; v_call: TRBV5-1; d_call: NA; j_call: TRBJ2-7; cdr3_aa: CASSLVGLNEQYF; cdr3_nt: TGCGCCAGCAGCCTGGTGGGGCTTAATGAGCAGTACTTC
clone_size: NA; v_call: TRBV6-5; d_call: TRBD2; j_call: TRBJ2-7; cdr3_aa: CASSYATSGTAEQYF; cdr3_nt: TGTGCCAGCAGTTACGCCACTAGCGGGACGGCGGAGCAGTACTTC
clone_size: NA; v_call: TRBV6-1; d_call: NA; j_call: TRBJ1-2; cdr3_aa: CASTTGFSYGYTF; cdr3_nt: TGTGCCAGCACCACAGGGTTTAGCTATGGCTACACCTTC
clone_size: NA; v_call: TRBV27; d_call: TRBD1; j_call: TRBJ2-7; cdr3_aa: CASSLLGQGRNRGYEQYF; cdr3_nt: TGTGCCAGCAGTTTACTGGGACAGGGGCGAAATCGTGGCTACGAGCAGTACTTC
clone_size: NA; v_call: TRBV4-1; d_call: NA; j_call: TRBJ2-1; cdr3_aa: CASSQPGHYNEQFF; cdr3_nt: TGCGCCAGCAGCCAACCCGGACACTACAATGAGCAGTTCTTC
clone_size: NA; v_call: TRBV13; d_call: NA; j_call: TRBJ2-1; cdr3_aa: CASSLSYNEQFF; cdr3_nt: TGTGCCAGCAGCCTCTCCTACAATGAGCAGTTCTTC
clone_size: NA; v_call: TRBV27; d_call: NA; j_call: TRBJ2-7; cdr3_aa: CASSSPLSYEQYF; cdr3_nt: TGTGCCAGCAGTTCCCCACTCTCCTACGAGCAGTACTTC
clone_size: once; v_call: TRBV27; d_call: NA; j_call: TRBJ2-5; cdr3_aa: CASGRSGTPLLEQYF; cdr3_nt: TGTGCCAGCGGGCGATCCGGGACTCCTCTGTTGGAGCAGTACTTC
clone_size: NA; v_call: TRBV2; d_call: NA; j_call: TRBJ1-1; cdr3_aa: CASQGRENTEAFF; cdr3_nt: TGTGCCAGCCAGGGCAGGGAGAACACTGAAGCTTTCTTT
clone_size: few; v_call: TRBV14; d_call: NA; j_call: TRBJ1-3; cdr3_aa: CASSLLSGFGNTIYF; cdr3_nt: TGTGCCAGCAGCCTCCTAAGCGGTTTTGGAAACACCATATATTTT
clone_size: NA; v_call: TRBV6-5; d_call: NA; j_call: TRBJ1-2; cdr3_aa: CASSPGFNYGYTF; cdr3_nt: TGTGCCAGCAGTCCGGGGTTTAACTATGGCTACACCTTC
clone_size: NA; v_call: TRBV10-2; d_call: NA; j_call: TRBJ1-5; cdr3_aa: CASTGEQYNQPQHF; cdr3_nt: TGCGCCAGCACGGGGGAACAGTACAATCAGCCCCAGCATTTT
clone_size: few; v_call: TRBV4-3; d_call: TRBD1; j_call: TRBJ2-6; cdr3_aa: CASSQDRGSGANVLTF; cdr3_nt: TGCGCCAGCAGCCAGGACAGGGGTTCTGGGGCCAACGTCCTGACTTTC
clone_size: NA; v_call: TRBV9; d_call: NA; j_call: TRBJ2-3; cdr3_aa: CASSVGRGADTQYF; cdr3_nt: TGTGCCAGCAGCGTAGGCAGGGGTGCAGATACGCAGTATTTT
clone_size: NA; v_call: TRBV7-9; d_call: TRBD1; j_call: TRBJ1-1; cdr3_aa: CASSLGLARTGAEAFF; cdr3_nt: TGTGCCAGCAGCTTAGGACTCGCCCGGACAGGGGCTGAAGCTTTCTTT
clone_size: NA; v_call: TRBV28; d_call: NA; j_call: TRBJ1-5; cdr3_aa: CASSLLEGWDQPQHF; cdr3_nt: TGTGCCAGCAGTTTATTGGAGGGGTGGGATCAGCCCCAGCATTTT
clone_size: few; v_call: TRBV30; d_call: TRBD1; j_call: TRBJ1-1; cdr3_aa: CAWSLGQLNTEAFF; cdr3_nt: TGTGCCTGGAGTCTGGGACAGCTGAACACTGAAGCTTTCTTT
clone_size: NA; v_call: TRBV11-2; d_call: TRBD1; j_call: TRBJ1-4; cdr3_aa: CASSLQPVRGGFEKLFF; cdr3_nt: TGTGCCAGCAGCTTACAACCCGTGAGAGGGGGCTTTGAAAAACTGTTTTTT
clone_size: NA; v_call: TRBV7-9; d_call: TRBD1; j_call: TRBJ1-2; cdr3_aa: CASSSGQGVEAGYGYTF; cdr3_nt: TGTGCCAGCAGCTCCGGACAGGGAGTCGAGGCGGGCTATGGCTACACCTTC
clone_size: NA; v_call: TRBV4-1; d_call: TRBD1; j_call: TRBJ2-7; cdr3_aa: CASSHSDRDYEQYF; cdr3_nt: TGCGCCAGCAGCCATTCGGACAGGGACTACGAGCAGTACTTC
clone_size: few; v_call: TRBV4-2; d_call: TRBD1; j_call: TRBJ1-2; cdr3_aa: CASSPRGQGEDYGYTF; cdr3_nt: TGTGCCAGCAGCCCGAGGGGACAGGGAGAAGACTATGGCTACACCTTC
clone_size: NA; v_call: TRBV19; d_call: TRBD1; j_call: TRBJ1-5; cdr3_aa: CASSTTGVNQPQHF; cdr3_nt: TGTGCCAGTAGTACGACAGGGGTCAATCAGCCCCAGCATTTT
clone_size: NA; v_call: TRBV11-2; d_call: TRBD2; j_call: TRBJ2-3; cdr3_aa: CASSLPLAGTDTQYF; cdr3_nt: TGTGCCAGCAGCTTACCTCTAGCGGGCACAGATACGCAGTATTTT